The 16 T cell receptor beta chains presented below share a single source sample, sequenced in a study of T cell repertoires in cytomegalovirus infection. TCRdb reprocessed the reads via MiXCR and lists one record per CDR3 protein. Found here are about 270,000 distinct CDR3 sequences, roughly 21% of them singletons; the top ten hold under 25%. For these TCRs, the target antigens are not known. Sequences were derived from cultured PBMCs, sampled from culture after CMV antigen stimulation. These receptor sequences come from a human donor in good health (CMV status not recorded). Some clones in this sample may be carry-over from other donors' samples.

CDR3 sequence reads: CASNQAGGPANEQFF. CDR3 DNA sequence: TGTGCCAGCAACCAAGCGGGAGGGCCGGCAAACGAGCAGTTCTTC. The rearrangement links TRBV7-4 to TRBJ2-1, with 10 nucleotides matching TRBD2. The V segment lost 7 bases and the J segment 10 bases; nucleotides outside the gene matches: 13. CDR3 size: 15 residues. Germline V CDR1 and CDR2: SGHVT, SQSDAQ.

The CDR3 is CSARGAGVWADTQYF. The CDR3 nucleotides are TGCAGTGCTAGAGGGGCCGGGGTGTGGGCAGATACGCAGTATTTT. The chain employs TRBV20-1 and TRBJ2-3; perhaps TRBD2 as D (5 bases). The CDR3 length is 15 residues. From germline, CDR1 is DFQATT and CDR2 SNEGSKA (reference sequence). V lost 1 base and J lost 4, with 15 bases in between.

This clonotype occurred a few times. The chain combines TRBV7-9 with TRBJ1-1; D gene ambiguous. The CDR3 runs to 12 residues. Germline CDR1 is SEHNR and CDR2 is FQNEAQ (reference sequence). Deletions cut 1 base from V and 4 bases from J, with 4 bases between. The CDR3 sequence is CASSLGTTEAFF. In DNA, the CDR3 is TGTGCCAGCAGCTTAGGAACCACTGAAGCTTTCTTT.

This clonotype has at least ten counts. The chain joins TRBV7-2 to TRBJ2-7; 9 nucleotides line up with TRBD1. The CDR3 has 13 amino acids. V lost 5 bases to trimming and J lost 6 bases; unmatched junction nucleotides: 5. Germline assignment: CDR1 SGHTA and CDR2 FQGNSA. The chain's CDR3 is CASSVHRGPEQYV. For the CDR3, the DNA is TGTGCCAGCAGCGTCCACAGGGGGCCCGAGCAGTACGTC.

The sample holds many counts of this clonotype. The chain's CDR3 is CASSSGATYSNQPQHF. The CDR3 DNA follows: TGTGCCAGCAGCAGCGGCGCAACTTATAGCAATCAGCCCCAGCATTTT. The chain has TRBV6-1 and TRBJ1-5; D gene unclear. The germline V gene has CDR1 MNHNS and CDR2 SASEGT. The V end was cut by 6 bases, the J end by 0 bases, with 15 bases between. CDR3 size: 16 residues.

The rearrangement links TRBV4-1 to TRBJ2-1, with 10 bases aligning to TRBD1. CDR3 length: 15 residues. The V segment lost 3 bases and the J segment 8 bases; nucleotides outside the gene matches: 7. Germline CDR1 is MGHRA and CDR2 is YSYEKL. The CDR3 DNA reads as TGCGCCAGCAGCCAGGTCCGGACAGGGGGGGATGAGCAGTTCTTC. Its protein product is CASSQVRTGGDEQFF.

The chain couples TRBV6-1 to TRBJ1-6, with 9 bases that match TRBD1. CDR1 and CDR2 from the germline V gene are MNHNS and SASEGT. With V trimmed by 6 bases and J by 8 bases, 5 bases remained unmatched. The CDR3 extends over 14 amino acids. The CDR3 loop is CASSYRGRHSPLHF. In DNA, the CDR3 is TGTGCCAGCAGCTACAGGGGGCGGCATTCACCCCTCCACTTT.

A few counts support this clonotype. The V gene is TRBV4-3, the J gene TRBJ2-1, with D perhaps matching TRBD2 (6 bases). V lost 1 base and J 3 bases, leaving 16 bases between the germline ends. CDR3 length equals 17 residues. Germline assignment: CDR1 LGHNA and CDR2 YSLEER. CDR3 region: CASSQAGPGDFYNEQFF. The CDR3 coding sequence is TGCGCCAGCAGCCAAGCAGGGCCGGGGGACTTCTACAATGAGCAGTTCTTC.

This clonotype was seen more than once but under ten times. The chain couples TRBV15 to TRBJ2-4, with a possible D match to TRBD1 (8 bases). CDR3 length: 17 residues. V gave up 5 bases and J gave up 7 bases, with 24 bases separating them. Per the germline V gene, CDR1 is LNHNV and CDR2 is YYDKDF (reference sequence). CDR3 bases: TGTGCCACCAGCCCTACAGGGGGGCGCGGGAGCGGGAACATTCAGTACTTC. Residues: CATSPTGGRGSGNIQYF.

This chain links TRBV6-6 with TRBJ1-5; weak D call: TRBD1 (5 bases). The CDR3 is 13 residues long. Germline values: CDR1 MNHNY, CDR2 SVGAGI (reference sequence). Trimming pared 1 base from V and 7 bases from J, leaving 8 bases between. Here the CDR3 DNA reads TGTGCCAGCAGTTACTTAGGGGACCAGCCCCAGCATTTT. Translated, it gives CASSYLGDQPQHF.

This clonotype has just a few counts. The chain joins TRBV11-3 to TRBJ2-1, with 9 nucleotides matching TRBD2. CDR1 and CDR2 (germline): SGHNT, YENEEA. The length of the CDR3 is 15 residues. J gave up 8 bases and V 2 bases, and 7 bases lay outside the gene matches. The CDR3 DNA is TGTGCCAGCAGCTTAAAGGCGGGGGGGATCCATGAGCAGTTCTTC. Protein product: CASSLKAGGIHEQFF.

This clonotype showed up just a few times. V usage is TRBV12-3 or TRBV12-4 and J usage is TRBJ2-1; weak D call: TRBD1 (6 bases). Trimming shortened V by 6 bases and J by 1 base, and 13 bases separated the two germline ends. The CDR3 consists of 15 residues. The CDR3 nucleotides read TGTGCCAGCAGCCCCGGGACACATTCCTACAATGAGCAGTTCTTC. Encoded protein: CASSPGTHSYNEQFF.

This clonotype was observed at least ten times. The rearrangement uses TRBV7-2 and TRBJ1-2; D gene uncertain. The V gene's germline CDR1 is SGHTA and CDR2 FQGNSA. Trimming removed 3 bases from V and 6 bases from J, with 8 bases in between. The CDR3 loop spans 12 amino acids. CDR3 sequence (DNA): TGTGCCAGCAGCTTGAGCACGAATGGCTACACCTTC. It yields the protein CASSLSTNGYTF.

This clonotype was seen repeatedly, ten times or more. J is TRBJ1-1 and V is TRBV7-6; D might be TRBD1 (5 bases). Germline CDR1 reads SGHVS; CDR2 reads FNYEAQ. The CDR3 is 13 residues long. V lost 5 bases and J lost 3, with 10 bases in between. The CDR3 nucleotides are TGTGCCAGCAGCCCTCGACAGTACACTGAAGCTTTCTTT. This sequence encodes CASSPRQYTEAFF.

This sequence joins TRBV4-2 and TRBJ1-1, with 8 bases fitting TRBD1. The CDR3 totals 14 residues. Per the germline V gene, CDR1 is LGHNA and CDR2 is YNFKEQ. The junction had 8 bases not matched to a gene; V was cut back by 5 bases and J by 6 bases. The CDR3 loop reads CASSKTGGASEAFF. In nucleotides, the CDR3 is TGTGCCAGCAGCAAAACAGGGGGAGCTTCTGAAGCTTTCTTT.

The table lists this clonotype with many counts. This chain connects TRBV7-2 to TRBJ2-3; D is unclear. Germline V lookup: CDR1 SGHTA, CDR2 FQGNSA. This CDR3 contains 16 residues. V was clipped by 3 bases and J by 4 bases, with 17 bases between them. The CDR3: CASSLLLVPKADTQYF. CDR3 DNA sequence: TGTGCCAGCAGCTTGCTACTTGTACCGAAGGCAGATACGCAGTATTTT.